A single sample is the source of the 15 T cell receptor beta chains below, sequenced in a study of blood T cell repertoires in COVID-19 (TCRdb year 2020). Libraries were prepared through the immunoSEQ multiplex PCR assay. The table comes from immuneACCESS by way of TCRdb, which keeps in-frame sequences with V and J called. Part of the clones is missing from these tables; in studies checked, under half for an unresolved V gene and the rest for unknown reasons. The sample table holds 200,000 to 250,000 clones, of which 70% to 85% were seen once. The ten largest clones capture roughly 3.5% of the sample. Input material: PBMCs or T cells enriched from blood (not recorded which). The receptors were sampled from an older woman who had recovered from COVID-19.

This sequence joins TRBV27 and TRBJ2-7; D perhaps matches TRBD1 (6 bases). Germline V gives CDR1 MNHEY, CDR2 SMNVEV (reference sequence). The CDR3 has 13 residues. The germline V and J ends were trimmed by 5 bases and 6 bases, with 14 bases remaining between them. CDR3 in amino acids: CASSTYRALEQYF. Written as DNA, the CDR3 is TGTGCCAGCAGTACATACAGGGCTCTCGAGCAGTACTTC.

The chain recombines TRBV6-2 or TRBV6-3 with TRBJ1-6; perhaps TRBD1 as D (5 bases). Germline V CDR1 and CDR2: MNHEY, SVGEGT. The V and J ends lost 2 bases and 6 bases respectively, with 8 bases between them. This CDR3 is built from 14 residues. The CDR3 sequence: CASSYGASNSPLHF. In nucleotides, the CDR3 is TGTGCCAGCAGTTACGGGGCTTCTAATTCACCCCTCCACTTT.

The chain joins TRBV5-8 to TRBJ1-5; TRBD1 matches at 11 bases. V lost 2 bases and J lost 5; bases outside the gene matches: 6. The CDR3 runs 16 residues. From germline, CDR1 is SGHTS and CDR2 YDEGEE. The CDR3 DNA reads TGTGCCAGCAGCTTATGGGGACAGGGGGTAGATCAGCCCCAGCATTTT. Translating it yields CASSLWGQGVDQPQHF.

The rearrangement joins TRBV29-1 to TRBJ2-7, with D possibly matching TRBD1 (6 bases). Germline CDR1 and CDR2: SQVTM and ANQGSEA. V lost 7 bases to trimming and J lost 6 bases, with 19 bases between them. This CDR3 spans 13 amino acids. CDR3: CSALPSGTIEQYF. CDR3 DNA sequence: TGCAGCGCCCTGCCGTCGGGGACAATCGAGCAGTACTTC.

This chain connects TRBV7-9 to TRBJ2-7; 11 positions match TRBD1. Per germline, CDR1 SEHNR and CDR2 FQNEAQ (reference sequence). This CDR3 region has 15 residues. V was pared by 5 bases and J by 1 base, with 4 bases of the junction left unmatched. The CDR3 nucleotides are TGTGCCAGCAGCCAGGGACAGGGGGGATCCTACGAGCAGTACTTC. The encoded protein is CASSQGQGGSYEQYF.

This clone has just one count. The DNA of the CDR3 is TGTGCCAGTAGGGCGACAGAGGTGGCAGAAAAACTGTTTTTT. It codes for CASRATEVAEKLFF. The V and J genes are TRBV19 and TRBJ1-4, with TRBD1 as a possible D gene (5 bases). V was shortened by 6 bases and J by 8 bases, with 16 bases between the two germline ends. Germline V lookup: CDR1 LNHDA, CDR2 SQIVND (reference sequence). The CDR3 has 14 amino acids.

The CDR3 sequence: CASSSGQGSLTDTQYF. The CDR3 nucleotides read TGTGCCAGCAGCTCCGGACAGGGAAGCCTCACAGATACGCAGTATTTT. The gene calls are TRBV5-4 and TRBJ2-3; 8 bases are shared with TRBD1. The length of the CDR3 is 16 residues. Germline V CDR1 and CDR2: SGHNT, YYREEE (reference sequence). V was clipped by 3 bases and J by 2 bases; unmatched bases: 8.

The chain recombines TRBV18 with TRBJ1-5; tentatively, D is TRBD1 (6 bases). Trimming removed 0 bases from V and 5 bases from J, with 11 bases in between. The CDR3 runs 15 residues. Germline lookup yields CDR1 KGHSH and CDR2 LQKENI. The CDR3 spells CASSPPEGVYQPQHF. The CDR3 DNA sequence: TGTGCCAGCTCACCACCCGAGGGGGTCTATCAGCCCCAGCATTTT.

The chain joins TRBV5-8 to TRBJ2-1; no definite D call. This CDR3 contains 14 residues. The V gene lost 2 bases and the J gene lost 4 bases, with 10 bases spanning the gap. Germline values: CDR1 SGHTS, CDR2 YDEGEE. CDR3 sequence (DNA): TGTGCCAGCAGCTTAGAGGAAGCATACAATGAGCAGTTCTTC. Amino acids: CASSLEEAYNEQFF. Combining the CDR3 with reference TRBV5-8 and TRBJ2-1 gives the whole variable domain EAGVTQSPTHLIKTRGQQATLRCSPISGHTSVYWYQQALGLGLQFLLWYDEGEERNRGNFPPRFSGRQFPNYSSELNVNALELEDSALYLCASSLEEAYNEQFFGPGTRLTVL.

V usage is TRBV9 and J usage is TRBJ2-3; D perhaps matches TRBD1 (5 bases). V was shortened by 3 bases and J by 2 bases, with 10 bases between the two germline ends. This CDR3 region has 14 residues. Germline V gene lookup returns CDR1 SGDLS and CDR2 YYNGEE. The CDR3, as DNA: TGTGCCAGCAGCGCGACAGTATTCACAGATACGCAGTATTTT. As protein: CASSATVFTDTQYF. Using reference TRBV9 and TRBJ2-3 for the parts outside the CDR3, the full variable domain is DSGVTQTPKHLITATGQRVTLRCSPRSGDLSVYWYQQSLDQGLQFLIQYYNGEERAKGNILERFSAQQFPDLHSELNLSSLELGDSALYFCASSATVFTDTQYFGPGTRLTVL.

This CDR3 is CASSAGTYHYGYTF. For the CDR3, the DNA is TGTGCCAGCAGCGCCGGGACATACCACTATGGCTACACCTTC. The chain has TRBV9 and TRBJ1-2; TRBD1 might be the D (6 bases). Trimming shortened V by 3 bases and J by 3 bases, and 12 bases separated the two germline ends. Germline CDR1 SGDLS, CDR2 YYNGEE. The CDR3 has 14 amino acids. The entire variable domain, with the rest obtained from reference TRBV9 and TRBJ1-2, is as follows: DSGVTQTPKHLITATGQRVTLRCSPRSGDLSVYWYQQSLDQGLQFLIQYYNGEERAKGNILERFSAQQFPDLHSELNLSSLELGDSALYFCASSAGTYHYGYTFGSGTRLTVV.

The chain uses TRBV6-5 and TRBJ2-7, with 12 bases lining up with TRBD1. The CDR3 sequence is 14 residues long. V lost 4 bases and J lost 6; bases outside the gene matches: 4. The germline V gene encodes CDR1 MNHEY and CDR2 SVGAGI. The CDR3 is CASSSGTGGGEQYF. In DNA, the CDR3 is TGTGCCAGCAGTTCCGGGACAGGGGGCGGCGAGCAGTACTTC.

The chain is built from TRBV12-3 or TRBV12-4 and TRBJ1-4; the D is unclear. This CDR3 spans 13 amino acids. Trimming left V 6 bases short and J 0 bases short, with 5 bases between. The CDR3, as DNA: TGTGCCAGCAGAAGAGCAACTAATGAAAAACTGTTTTTT. It specifies CASRRATNEKLFF.

This clone appeared many times. The gene calls are TRBV7-9 and TRBJ2-5; a possible D gene is TRBD2 (6 bases). CDR1 and CDR2 (germline): SEHNR, FQNEAQ (reference sequence). The CDR3 is 15 residues long. Trimming removed 4 bases from V and 4 bases from J, with 16 bases in between. The CDR3 coding sequence is TGTGCCAGCAGCTCCGGAGGGGCTCGGGGAGAGACCCAGTACTTC. This encodes CASSSGGARGETQYF.

The chain links TRBV9 to TRBJ2-2; D might be TRBD1 (6 bases). V lost 0 bases, J lost 6 bases, and 12 bases lay in between. CDR3 size: 15 residues. Germline V gene lookup returns CDR1 SGDLS and CDR2 YYNGEE. The CDR3, as DNA: TGTGCCAGCAGCGTAGTAACAGGGACGGCCGGGGAGCTGTTTTTT. Translated, it gives CASSVVTGTAGELFF.